Each of the 11 T cell receptor beta chains below was sequenced from the same sample in a study of cytomegalovirus exposure and HLA in healthy donors. PCR employed 60 Vbeta and 13 Jbeta primers. Only in-frame clones appear in the TCRdb table, and some are missing; sequencing was by immunoSEQ multiplex PCR. The table records about 78,000 clones, around 80% of them present only once. The sequenced sample consisted of PBMCs. These receptors came from a woman aged 45-65 years in good health and CMV-seropositive.

This clone has more than one count but fewer than ten. This chain links TRBV5-5 with TRBJ1-5; TRBD1 matches 9 bases. With 4 bases clipped from V and 4 bases from J, the junction kept 6 bases outside the gene matches. CDR1 and CDR2 from the germline V gene are SGHKS and YYEKEE (reference sequence). CDR3 length equals 15 residues. Here the CDR3 DNA reads TGTGCCAGCAGCGCAACGACAGGGGGAAATCAGCCCCAGCATTTT. This translates into CASSATTGGNQPQHF.

The V gene is TRBV21-1, the J gene TRBJ2-1; the table's D gene call, TRBD2, was not cross checked with the DNA. TRBV21-1 is labeled a pseudogene. The CDR3 runs 15 residues. The CDR3 sequence is CASNGLAGVLNEQFF. The CDR3 DNA sequence: TGTGCCAGCAACGGACTAGCGGGGGTTTTGAATGAGCAGTTCTTC.

This clone was seen a few times. The V gene is TRBV2, the J gene TRBJ2-2, with D possibly matching TRBD2 (6 bases). The CDR3 contains 15 residues. The germline V gene encodes CDR1 SNHLY and CDR2 FYNNEI. Between the trimmed V and J ends, which lost 8 bases and 3 bases, there was a span of 16 bases. The CDR3 DNA is TGTGCCAGCGGGGCGGGACCGACCTACACCGGGGAGCTGTTTTTT. Its protein product is CASGAGPTYTGELFF.

The chain employs TRBV29-1 and TRBJ1-4, with no clear D. V shed 7 bases and J shed 10 bases, with 25 bases lying between them. CDR3 length: 15 amino acids. Germline CDR1 is SQVTM and CDR2 is ANQGSEA. In DNA form, the CDR3 reads TGCAGCGCCTTGCTGGAGGGAATCCGAGGAGGAAAACTGTTTTTT. It translates to CSALLEGIRGGKLFF.

The chain employs TRBV21-1 and TRBJ2-7; the D segment call TRBD2 is taken from the table without a DNA check. TRBV21-1 is assigned pseudogene status. The CDR3 totals 15 residues. This CDR3 reads CASSKFLTGVFEQYV. CDR3 sequence (DNA): TGTGCCAGCAGCAAATTCCTGACGGGGGTATTCGAGCAGTACGTC.

This chain uses TRBV28 with TRBJ1-5; 9 nucleotides match TRBD1. The junction had 13 bases not matched to a gene; V was cut back by 6 bases and J by 4 bases. Germline CDR1 reads MDHEN; CDR2 reads SYDVKM. This CDR3 has 17 amino acids. This CDR3 reads CASSLWSGTGRNQPQHF. CDR3 coding DNA: TGTGCCAGCAGCCTCTGGTCCGGGACAGGGAGGAATCAGCCCCAGCATTTT.

The chain carries TRBV11-3 and TRBJ2-2, with TRBD2 identical over 10 bases. V dropped 5 bases and J dropped 9; count of bases not matched to a gene: 6. In germline, CDR1 is SGHNT, CDR2 YENEEA. The CDR3 length is 14 residues. The CDR3 region is CASSPRTSGRELFF. CDR3 nucleotides: TGTGCCAGCAGCCCCCGGACTAGCGGCCGGGAGCTGTTTTTT.

This clone has just a few counts. The gene calls are TRBV6-1 and TRBJ1-2, with D maybe TRBD1 (6 bases). The CDR3 sequence is 15 residues long. The V gene's germline CDR1 is MNHNS and CDR2 SASEGT. Deletions cut 6 bases from V and 4 bases from J, with 18 bases between. In DNA form, the CDR3 reads TGTGCCAGCAGACTACTGAGGGGGGGGGCCTATGGCTACACCTTC. It translates to CASRLLRGGAYGYTF.

On this clone itself: In the same sample, other DNA sequences code for this CDR3. The V and J genes are TRBV5-1 and TRBJ1-2; D perhaps matches TRBD1 (5 bases). The CDR3 contains 13 residues. Trimming pared 4 bases from V and 2 bases from J, leaving 9 bases between. The germline CDR1 and CDR2 sequences are SGHRS and YFSETQ. The CDR3 spells CASSPGQNYGYTF. The CDR3 nucleotides read TGCGCCAGCAGCCCTGGACAAAACTATGGCTACACCTTC.

The V call is TRBV2, the J call TRBJ2-3; unclear D gene. This CDR3 region has 13 residues. The germline gives CDR1 SNHLY, CDR2 FYNNEI. Deletions cut 6 bases from V and 4 bases from J, with 11 bases between. The CDR3 region has the DNA TGTGCCAGCAGAATCAACGAGGCAGATACGCAGTATTTT. It yields the protein CASRINEADTQYF.

This rearrangement joins TRBV11-3 to TRBJ2-3, with TRBD2 identical over 11 bases. The CDR3 extends over 19 amino acids. Germline V gene lookup returns CDR1 SGHNT and CDR2 YENEEA. Losses at the gene ends were 5 bases for V and 5 bases for J; bases not matched to a gene: 18. For the CDR3, the DNA is TGTGCCAGCAGCCTACGCCCCCGGGCTAGCGGGAGGACGTTAGATACGCAGTATTTT. Translated, it gives CASSLRPRASGRTLDTQYF.